The 4 T cell receptor beta chains presented below share a single source sample, sequenced in a study of Graves' ophthalmopathy and Graves' hyperthyroidism. RNA transcripts were the template, and TCR beta CDR3 regions were amplified from them. First-round RT-PCR relied on HTBI primers, and a second-round multiplex PCR came next. TCRdb re-analysed the multiplex PCR reads in MiXCR, keeping a single row per CDR3 protein. This table holds about 400,000 distinct CDR3 sequences, about 16% found once. Sequences were obtained from peripheral blood. These receptors came from a woman in her late teens or twenties with stable Graves' hyperthyroidism.

The J gene is TRBJ1-2, the V gene TRBV6-1; D remains ambiguous. Germline CDR1 reads MNHNS; CDR2 reads SASEGT. The germline V and J ends were trimmed by 6 bases and 3 bases, with 11 bases remaining between them. The CDR3 consists of 13 residues. CDR3 in DNA: TGTGCCAGCAGAACCTTAGTTTACTATGGCTACACCTTC. It yields the protein CASRTLVYYGYTF.

In this sample, this clonotype turned up many times. The rearrangement uses TRBV6-5 and TRBJ1-2; no clear D gene. This CDR3 is built from 16 residues. Germline CDR1 is MNHEY and CDR2 is SVGAGI. Trimming left V 4 bases short and J 0 bases short, with 15 bases between. The CDR3 nucleotides read TGTGCCAGCAGTTTTTCCGCCGGAGGCACTAACTATGGCTACACCTTC. Protein sequence: CASSFSAGGTNYGYTF.

This clonotype occurred many times. The rearrangement uses TRBV12-3 or TRBV12-4 and TRBJ1-1; maybe TRBD1 (6 bases). The CDR3 is 17 residues long. Trimming removed 5 bases at V and 4 bases at J, with 23 bases between. The CDR3 loop is CASSARGQINEGTEAFF. The CDR3 region has the DNA TGTGCCAGCAGTGCCAGAGGACAGATAAATGAGGGCACTGAAGCTTTCTTT.

The sample holds many counts of this clonotype. The chain is built from TRBV29-1 and TRBJ2-7, with no clear D. V lost 6 bases and J lost 5, with 11 bases in between. This CDR3 has 11 residues. Per the germline V gene, CDR1 is SQVTM and CDR2 is ANQGSEA. The CDR3 DNA follows: TGCAGCGTCGCTGGATCGGACGAGCAGTACTTC. Protein: CSVAGSDEQYF.